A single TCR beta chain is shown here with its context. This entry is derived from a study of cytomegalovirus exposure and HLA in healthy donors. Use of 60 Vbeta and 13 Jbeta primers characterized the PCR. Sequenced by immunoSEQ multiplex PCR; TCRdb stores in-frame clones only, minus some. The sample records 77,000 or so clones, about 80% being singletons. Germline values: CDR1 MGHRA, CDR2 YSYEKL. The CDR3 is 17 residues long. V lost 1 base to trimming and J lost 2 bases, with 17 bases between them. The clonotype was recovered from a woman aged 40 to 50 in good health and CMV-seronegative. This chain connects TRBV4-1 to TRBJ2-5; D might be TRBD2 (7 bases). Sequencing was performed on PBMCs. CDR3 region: CASSQGYGGGGQETQYF. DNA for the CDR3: TGCGCCAGCAGCCAAGGTTATGGGGGAGGGGGGCAAGAGACCCAGTACTTC.